This passage covers 15 T cell receptor beta chains from one sample sequenced in a study of cytomegalovirus exposure and HLA in healthy donors listed by TCRdb under 2017. Library creation used the immunoSEQ multiplex PCR assay. A mixture of 60 forward primers for TCR Vbeta segments and 13 reverse primers for TCR Jbeta segments was used in the multiplex PCR. Entries here come from immuneACCESS through TCRdb and include only in-frame sequences with V and J called. Some clones fail to appear in such tables; in the studies checked, an unresolved V gene covers under half of the shortfall, and the cause of the remainder is unknown. The sample includes around 200,000 clones, with around 83% observed a single time. Clones ranked in the top ten supply 0.7% to 0.95% of the sample. Specimen: PBMCs. Receptor source: a woman between 18 and 30 years old in good health and CMV-seronegative.

J is TRBJ2-1 and V is TRBV6-5, with 9 bases that match TRBD2. V lost 5 bases and J lost 4; bases outside the gene matches: 6. Germline assignment: CDR1 MNHEY and CDR2 SVGAGI. This CDR3 has 15 amino acids. The CDR3 sequence is CASSPTSGLYNEQFF. The CDR3 DNA sequence: TGTGCCAGCAGTCCGACTAGCGGTCTATACAATGAGCAGTTCTTC.

Comment on this clone: This specimen includes other DNA sequences encoding the same CDR3. The chain joins TRBV18 to TRBJ2-5, with 8 bases matching TRBD1. In germline, CDR1 is KGHSH, CDR2 LQKENI. The CDR3 consists of 14 residues. Germline trimming cut 3 bases from V and 2 bases from J; bases unmatched to any gene: 2. The CDR3 nucleotides are TGTGCCAGCTCACCTGGGACAGGACAAGAGACCCAGTACTTC. Translation gives CASSPGTGQETQYF.

This rearrangement joins TRBV7-7 to TRBJ1-2, with 7 bases aligning to TRBD1. Germline CDR1 is SSHAT and CDR2 is FNYEAQ (reference sequence). V shed 5 bases, J shed 2 bases, and the junction held 5 bases outside the gene matches. CDR3 length: 14 amino acids. The CDR3 sequence is CASSRLQGNYGYTF. CDR3 in DNA: TGTGCCAGCAGCCGATTACAGGGGAACTATGGCTACACCTTC.

V is TRBV2 and J is TRBJ2-1, with D possibly being TRBD2 (5 bases). The germline V gene has CDR1 SNHLY and CDR2 FYNNEI. This CDR3 comprises 12 residues. The CDR3 DNA reads TGTGGGGGTCAGCGGAACTACAATGAGCAGTTCTTC. Translation: CGGQRNYNEQFF. Supplemented by reference TRBV2 and TRBJ2-1, the full variable domain reads EPEVTQTPSHQVTQMGQEVILRCVPISNHLYFYWYRQILGQKVEFLVSFYNNEISEKSEIFDDQFSVERPDGSNFTLKIRSTKLEDSAMYFCGGQRNYNEQFFGPGTRLTVL.

The chain links TRBV10-3 to TRBJ2-7, with D possibly being TRBD2 (6 bases). Per the germline V gene, CDR1 is ENHRY and CDR2 is SYGVKD. Trimming took 6 bases from V and 5 from J, leaving 14 bases between them. This CDR3 has 13 amino acids. The CDR3 reads CAIRPGEGDEQYF. The CDR3 DNA reads TGTGCCATCAGACCGGGAGAGGGTGACGAGCAGTACTTC.

This clone has a handful of counts. CDR3 sequence (DNA): TGTGCCACCAGCAGAGATATGGGACAGGGCCCCAATGAGCAGTTCTTC. Its translation: CATSRDMGQGPNEQFF. This chain links TRBV15 with TRBJ2-1, with 9 bases identical to TRBD1. With V trimmed by 0 bases and J by 6 bases, 6 bases remained unmatched. The CDR3 has 16 residues. Germline CDR1 LNHNV, CDR2 YYDKDF (reference sequence).

The chain combines TRBV9 with TRBJ2-2; no definite D call. The length of the CDR3 is 16 residues. V shed 4 bases and J shed 0 bases, with 13 bases lying between them. Germline V gene lookup returns CDR1 SGDLS and CDR2 YYNGEE. The CDR3 DNA sequence: TGTGCCAGCAGCCTATATTCGACTTCGAACACCGGGGAGCTGTTTTTT. Protein sequence: CASSLYSTSNTGELFF.

This clone showed up just once. The rearrangement uses TRBV2 and TRBJ2-1; 9 nucleotides agree with TRBD2. Germline lookup yields CDR1 SNHLY and CDR2 FYNNEI. V lost 3 bases, J lost 3 bases, and 6 bases stayed unmatched. The CDR3 has 16 amino acids. The CDR3, as DNA: TGTGCCAGCAGTGATCCCTCGCGGGAGGGCTACAATGAGCAGTTCTTC. It is translated as CASSDPSREGYNEQFF. Variable domain in full (rest from reference TRBV2 and TRBJ2-1): EPEVTQTPSHQVTQMGQEVILRCVPISNHLYFYWYRQILGQKVEFLVSFYNNEISEKSEIFDDQFSVERPDGSNFTLKIRSTKLEDSAMYFCASSDPSREGYNEQFFGPGTRLTVL.

This rearrangement joins TRBV12-5 to TRBJ2-5; TRBD2 matches at 10 bases. The germline V gene has CDR1 LGHNT and CDR2 FRNRAP. The V segment lost 0 bases and the J segment 4 bases; nucleotides outside the gene matches: 2. CDR3 length: 15 amino acids. The CDR3 here is CASGLVAGGTETQYF. The CDR3 DNA follows: TGTGCTAGTGGTTTGGTAGCGGGAGGGACAGAGACCCAGTACTTC.

The CDR3 loop reads CASRGGQGEAEAFF. Written as DNA, the CDR3 is TGCGCCAGCAGGGGGGGACAGGGGGAGGCTGAAGCTTTCTTT. J is TRBJ1-1 and V is TRBV5-1; TRBD1 matches 11 bases. The CDR3 contains 14 residues. Germline values: CDR1 SGHRS, CDR2 YFSETQ. V lost 5 bases to trimming and J lost 6 bases; unmatched junction nucleotides: 6.

A few counts support this clone. The chain is built from TRBV19 and TRBJ2-1; possibly TRBD2 for D (5 bases). In germline, CDR1 is LNHDA, CDR2 SQIVND (reference sequence). V was cut by 1 base and J by 1 base, with 17 bases left in between. This CDR3 comprises 18 residues. The CDR3 region has the DNA TGTGCCAGTAGTATAGCGACCGCTCGAAGAGGGTCCTACAATGAGCAGTTCTTC. This sequence encodes CASSIATARRGSYNEQFF.

This CDR3 reads CATSTSGGSYEQYF. The CDR3 DNA follows: TGTGCCACCAGCACTAGCGGGGGCTCCTACGAGCAGTACTTC. This chain joins TRBV15 and TRBJ2-7; 10 positions match TRBD2. From germline, CDR1 is LNHNV and CDR2 YYDKDF (reference sequence). J was trimmed by 0 bases and V by 4 bases; bases with no gene match: 0. This CDR3 contains 14 residues.

This sequence joins TRBV6-6 and TRBJ1-1; 7 nucleotides line up with TRBD1. This CDR3 contains 13 residues. Looked up from germline, CDR1 is MNHNY and CDR2 is SVGAGI (reference sequence). V was pared by 6 bases and J by 2 bases, with 3 bases of the junction left unmatched. The CDR3 DNA reads TGTGCCAGCAGGCGACAGGGCAACACTGAAGCTTTCTTT. As protein: CASRRQGNTEAFF.

The chain carries TRBV7-9 and TRBJ2-1, with 8 bases aligning to TRBD2. V was pared by 5 bases and J by 6 bases, with 9 bases of the junction left unmatched. The CDR3 totals 15 residues. CDR1 is SEHNR, CDR2 FQNEAQ, per germline (reference sequence). CDR3 in DNA: TGTGCCAGCAGCCCCCAGGCAGCGGGGGTCAATGAGCAGTTCTTC. Protein: CASSPQAAGVNEQFF.

For the CDR3, the DNA is TGTGCCAGTACAGGGACTGGAAACACCATATATTTT. This translates into CASTGTGNTIYF. The chain employs TRBV19 and TRBJ1-3, with TRBD1 as a possible D gene (5 bases). This CDR3 has 12 residues. V gave up 7 bases and J gave up 2 bases, with 6 bases separating them. In germline, CDR1 is LNHDA, CDR2 SQIVND (reference sequence).